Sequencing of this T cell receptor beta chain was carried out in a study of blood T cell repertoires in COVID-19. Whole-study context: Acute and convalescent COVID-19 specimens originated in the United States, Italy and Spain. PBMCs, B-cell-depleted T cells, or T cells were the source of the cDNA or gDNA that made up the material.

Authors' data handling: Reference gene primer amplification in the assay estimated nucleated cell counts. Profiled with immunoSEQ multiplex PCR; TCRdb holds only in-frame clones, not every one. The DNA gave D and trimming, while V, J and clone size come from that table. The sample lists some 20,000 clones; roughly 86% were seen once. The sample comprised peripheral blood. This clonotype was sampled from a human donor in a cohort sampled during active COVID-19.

The CDR3 DNA follows: TGTGCCAGCAGTACTCCAGATACGCAGTATTTT. It specifies CASSTPDTQYF. This chain uses TRBV25-1 with TRBJ2-3; D not resolved. Germline CDR1 reads MGHDK; CDR2 reads SYGVNS. V dropped 5 bases and J dropped 4 bases, with 4 bases sitting between them. The length of the CDR3 is 11 residues.